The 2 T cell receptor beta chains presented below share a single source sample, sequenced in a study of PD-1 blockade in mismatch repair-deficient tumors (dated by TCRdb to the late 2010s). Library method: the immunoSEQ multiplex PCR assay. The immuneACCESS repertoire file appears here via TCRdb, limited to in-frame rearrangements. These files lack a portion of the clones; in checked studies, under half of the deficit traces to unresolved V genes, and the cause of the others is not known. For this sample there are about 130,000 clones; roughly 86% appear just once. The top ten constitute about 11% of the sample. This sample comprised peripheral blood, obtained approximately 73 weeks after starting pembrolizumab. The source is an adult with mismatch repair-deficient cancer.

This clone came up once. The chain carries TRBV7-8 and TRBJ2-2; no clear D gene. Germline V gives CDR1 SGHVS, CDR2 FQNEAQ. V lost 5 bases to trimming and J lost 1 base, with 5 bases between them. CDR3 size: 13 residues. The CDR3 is CASSPQNTGELFF. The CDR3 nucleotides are TGTGCCAGCAGCCCCCAGAACACCGGGGAGCTGTTTTTT.

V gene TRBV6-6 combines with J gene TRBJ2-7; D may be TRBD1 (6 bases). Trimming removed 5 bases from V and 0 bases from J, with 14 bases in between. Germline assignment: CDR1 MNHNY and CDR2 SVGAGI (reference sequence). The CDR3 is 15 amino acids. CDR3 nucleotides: TGTGCCAGCAGTCAATCGGGACATATCTCCTACGAGCAGTACTTC. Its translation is CASSQSGHISYEQYF.